This record concerns one T cell receptor (beta chain) sequence. Antigen unknown. This sample is drawn from a study of T cell responses to AZD1222 COVID-19 vaccine. Assay: immunoSEQ multiplex PCR; the TCRdb copy retains only in-frame clones and omits some. The sample contains about 140,000 clones, roughly 92% of which appear only once. CDR3 size: 16 residues. From germline, CDR1 is KGHSH and CDR2 LQKENI. Trimming removed 0 bases from V and 4 bases from J; junction bases left unmatched: 7. Study results and limitations: Spike as a whole was targeted by vaccine-associated CD4 TCRs, dominant at 160-218 and 743-854. There were repertoire samples only from the period after the peak T cell response. The sample set comprised mostly white British donors with more females, and clonal diversity was possibly underestimated.

Sequencing used peripheral blood, obtained 28 days after the second AZD1222 dose. The V call is TRBV18, the J call TRBJ1-1, with 8 nucleotides matching TRBD1. This clonotype originated in an adult who received the AZD1222 COVID-19 vaccine. The CDR3 sequence: CASSPPPGTGGTEAFF. The CDR3 DNA reads TGTGCCAGCTCACCACCCCCCGGGACAGGTGGCACTGAAGCTTTCTTT.